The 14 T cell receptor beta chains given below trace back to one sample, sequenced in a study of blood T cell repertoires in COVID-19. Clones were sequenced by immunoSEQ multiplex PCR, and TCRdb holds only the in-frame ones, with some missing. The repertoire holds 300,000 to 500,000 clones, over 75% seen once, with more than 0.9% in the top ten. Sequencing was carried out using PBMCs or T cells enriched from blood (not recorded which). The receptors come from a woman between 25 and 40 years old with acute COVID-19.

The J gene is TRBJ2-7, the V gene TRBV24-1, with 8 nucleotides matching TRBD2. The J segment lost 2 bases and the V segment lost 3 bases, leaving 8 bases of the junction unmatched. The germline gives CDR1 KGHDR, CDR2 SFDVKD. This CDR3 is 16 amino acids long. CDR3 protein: CATSDRRGLDPYEQYF. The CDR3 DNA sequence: TGTGCCACCAGTGATCGCCGGGGACTAGATCCCTACGAGCAGTACTTC.

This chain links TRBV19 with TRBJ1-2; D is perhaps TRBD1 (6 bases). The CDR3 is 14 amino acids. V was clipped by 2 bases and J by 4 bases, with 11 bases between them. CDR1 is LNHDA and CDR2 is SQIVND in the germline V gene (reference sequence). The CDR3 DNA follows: TGTGCCAGTAGTATATATGGCAGGGGCTATGGCTACACCTTC. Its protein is CASSIYGRGYGYTF.

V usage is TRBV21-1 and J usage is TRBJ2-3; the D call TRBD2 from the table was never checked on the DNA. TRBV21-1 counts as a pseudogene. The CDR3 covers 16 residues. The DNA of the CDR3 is TGTGCCAGCAGCAAATCCCTAGCGGTGAGCACAGATACGCAGTATTTT. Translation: CASSKSLAVSTDTQYF.

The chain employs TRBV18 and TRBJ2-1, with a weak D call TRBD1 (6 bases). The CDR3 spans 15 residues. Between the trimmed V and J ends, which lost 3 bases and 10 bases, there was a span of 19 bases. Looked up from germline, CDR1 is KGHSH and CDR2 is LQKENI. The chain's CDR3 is CASSPRTESLREQFF. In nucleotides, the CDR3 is TGTGCCAGCTCACCTCGGACAGAATCACTCAGGGAGCAGTTCTTC.

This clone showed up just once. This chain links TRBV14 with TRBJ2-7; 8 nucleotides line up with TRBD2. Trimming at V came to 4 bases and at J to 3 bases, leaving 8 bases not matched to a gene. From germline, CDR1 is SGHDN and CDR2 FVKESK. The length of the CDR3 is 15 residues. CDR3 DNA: TGTGCCAGCAGCCCTACTAGCGGTGATTTCTACGAGCAGTACTTC. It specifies CASSPTSGDFYEQYF. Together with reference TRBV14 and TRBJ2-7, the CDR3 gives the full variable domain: EAGVTQFPSHSVIEKGQTVTLRCDPISGHDNLYWYRRVMGKEIKFLLHFVKESKQDESGMPNNRFLAERTGGTYSTLKVQPAELEDSGVYFCASSPTSGDFYEQYFGPGTRLTVT.

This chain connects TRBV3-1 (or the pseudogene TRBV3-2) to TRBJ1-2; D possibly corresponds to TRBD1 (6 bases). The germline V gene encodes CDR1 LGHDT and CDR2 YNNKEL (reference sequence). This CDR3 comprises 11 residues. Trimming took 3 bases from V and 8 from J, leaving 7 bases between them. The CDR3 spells CASSHGQGYTF. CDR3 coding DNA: TGTGCCAGCAGCCACGGACAGGGCTACACCTTC.

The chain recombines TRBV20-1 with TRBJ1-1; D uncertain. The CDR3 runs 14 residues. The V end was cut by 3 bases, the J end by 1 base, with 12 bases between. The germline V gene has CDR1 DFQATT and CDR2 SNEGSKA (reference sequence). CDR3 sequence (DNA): TGCAGTGCTAGTTCCCGAACGGGGAACACTGAAGCTTTCTTT. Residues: CSASSRTGNTEAFF.

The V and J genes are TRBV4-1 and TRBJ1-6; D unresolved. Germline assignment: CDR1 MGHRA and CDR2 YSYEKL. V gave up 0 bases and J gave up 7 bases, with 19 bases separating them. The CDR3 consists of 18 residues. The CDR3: CASSQERRVLLLNSPLHF. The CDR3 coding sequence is TGCGCCAGCAGCCAAGAAAGGAGGGTCCTCCTACTCAATTCACCCCTCCACTTT.

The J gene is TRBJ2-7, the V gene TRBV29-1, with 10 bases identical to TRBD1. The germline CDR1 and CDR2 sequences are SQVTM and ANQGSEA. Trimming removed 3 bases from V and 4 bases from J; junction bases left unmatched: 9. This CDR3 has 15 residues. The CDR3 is CSVEFVTGGFYEQYF. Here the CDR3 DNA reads TGCAGCGTTGAGTTCGTGACAGGGGGCTTTTACGAGCAGTACTTC.

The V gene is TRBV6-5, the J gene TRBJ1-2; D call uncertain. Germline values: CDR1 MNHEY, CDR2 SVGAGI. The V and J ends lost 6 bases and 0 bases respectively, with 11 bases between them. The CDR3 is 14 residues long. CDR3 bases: TGTGCCAGCAGCCGAAGAGATACTAACTATGGCTACACCTTC. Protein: CASSRRDTNYGYTF.

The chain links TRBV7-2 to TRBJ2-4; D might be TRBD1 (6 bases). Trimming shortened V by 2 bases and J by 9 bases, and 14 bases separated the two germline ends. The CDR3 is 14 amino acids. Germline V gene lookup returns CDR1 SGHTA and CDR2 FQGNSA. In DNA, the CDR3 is TGTGCCAGCAGCTTAAACAGGGAAGGGGCCATTCAGTACTTC. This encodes CASSLNREGAIQYF.

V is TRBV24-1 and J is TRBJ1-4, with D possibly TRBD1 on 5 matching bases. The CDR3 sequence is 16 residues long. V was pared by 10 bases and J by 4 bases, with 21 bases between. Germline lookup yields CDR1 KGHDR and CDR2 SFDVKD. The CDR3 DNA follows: TGTGCCACTACCGTTTTAGGGACTGGTGGTAATGAAAAACTGTTTTTT. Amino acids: CATTVLGTGGNEKLFF.

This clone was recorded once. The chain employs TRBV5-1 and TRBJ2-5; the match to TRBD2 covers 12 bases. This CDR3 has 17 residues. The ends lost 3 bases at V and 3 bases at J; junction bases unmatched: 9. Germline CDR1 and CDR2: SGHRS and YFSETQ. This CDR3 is CASSSLLAGGPEETQYF. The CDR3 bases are TGCGCCAGCAGCTCGCTACTAGCGGGGGGACCTGAAGAGACCCAGTACTTC.

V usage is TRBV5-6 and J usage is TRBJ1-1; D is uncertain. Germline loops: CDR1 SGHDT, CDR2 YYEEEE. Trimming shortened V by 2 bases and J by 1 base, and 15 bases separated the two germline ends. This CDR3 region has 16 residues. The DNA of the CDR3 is TGTGCCAGCAGCTTACTGACGGGGTGGGAGAACACTGAAGCTTTCTTT. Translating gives CASSLLTGWENTEAFF.